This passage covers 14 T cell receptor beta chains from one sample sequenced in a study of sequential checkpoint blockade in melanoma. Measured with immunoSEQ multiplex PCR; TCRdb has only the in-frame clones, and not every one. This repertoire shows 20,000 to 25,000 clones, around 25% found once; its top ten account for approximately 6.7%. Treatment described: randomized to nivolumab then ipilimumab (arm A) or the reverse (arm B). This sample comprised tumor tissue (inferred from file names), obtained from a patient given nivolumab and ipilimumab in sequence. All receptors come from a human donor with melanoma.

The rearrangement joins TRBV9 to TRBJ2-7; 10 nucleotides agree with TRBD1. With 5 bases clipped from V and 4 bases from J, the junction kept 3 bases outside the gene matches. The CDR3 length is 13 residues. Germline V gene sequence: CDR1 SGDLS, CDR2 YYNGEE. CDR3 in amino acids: CASRGTGVYEQYF. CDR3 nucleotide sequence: TGTGCCAGCAGGGGGACAGGGGTGTACGAGCAGTACTTC.

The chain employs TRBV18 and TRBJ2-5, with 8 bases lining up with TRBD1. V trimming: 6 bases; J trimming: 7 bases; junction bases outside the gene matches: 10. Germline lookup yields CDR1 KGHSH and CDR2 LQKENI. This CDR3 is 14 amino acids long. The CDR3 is CASSPDRAGGTQYF. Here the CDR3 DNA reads TGTGCCAGCTCTCCGGACAGGGCCGGGGGGACCCAGTACTTC.

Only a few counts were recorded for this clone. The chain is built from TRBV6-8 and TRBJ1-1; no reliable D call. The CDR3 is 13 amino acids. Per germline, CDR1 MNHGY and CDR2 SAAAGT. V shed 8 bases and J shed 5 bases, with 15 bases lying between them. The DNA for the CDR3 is TGTGCCAGCCGAAGAAACTCCAGGACTGAAGCTTTCTTT. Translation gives CASRRNSRTEAFF.

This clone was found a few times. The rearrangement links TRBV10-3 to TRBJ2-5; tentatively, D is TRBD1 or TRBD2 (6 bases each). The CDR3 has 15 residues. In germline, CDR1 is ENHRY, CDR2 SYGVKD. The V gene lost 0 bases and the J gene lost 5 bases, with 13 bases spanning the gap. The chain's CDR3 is CAISESTGAGETQYF. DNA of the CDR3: TGTGCCATCAGTGAGTCGACGGGGGCCGGGGAGACCCAGTACTTC.

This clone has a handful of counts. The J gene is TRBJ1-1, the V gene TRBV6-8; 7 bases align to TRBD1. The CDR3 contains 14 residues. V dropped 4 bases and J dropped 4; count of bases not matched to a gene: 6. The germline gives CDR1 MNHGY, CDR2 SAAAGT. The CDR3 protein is CASSSGTALTEAFF. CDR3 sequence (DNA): TGTGCCAGCAGTTCTGGGACAGCCCTCACTGAAGCTTTCTTT.

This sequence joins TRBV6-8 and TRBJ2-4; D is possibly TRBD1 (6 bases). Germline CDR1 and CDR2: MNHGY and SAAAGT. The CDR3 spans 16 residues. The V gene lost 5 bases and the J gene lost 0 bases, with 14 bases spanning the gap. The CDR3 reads CASSTGQTLAKNIQYF. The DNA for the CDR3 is TGTGCCAGCAGTACCGGACAGACTCTAGCCAAAAACATTCAGTACTTC.

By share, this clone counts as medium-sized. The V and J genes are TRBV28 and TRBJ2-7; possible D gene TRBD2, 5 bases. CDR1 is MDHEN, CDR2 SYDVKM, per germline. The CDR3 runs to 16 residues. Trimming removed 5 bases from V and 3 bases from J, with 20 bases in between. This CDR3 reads CASSTNHITGDYEQYF. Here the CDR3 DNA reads TGTGCCAGCAGTACAAACCACATCACCGGGGACTACGAGCAGTACTTC. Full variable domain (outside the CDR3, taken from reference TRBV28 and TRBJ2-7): DVKVTQSSRYLVKRTGEKVFLECVQDMDHENMFWYRQDPGLGLRLIYFSYDVKMKEKGDIPEGYSVSREKKERFSLILESASTNQTSMYLCASSTNHITGDYEQYFGPGTRLTVT.

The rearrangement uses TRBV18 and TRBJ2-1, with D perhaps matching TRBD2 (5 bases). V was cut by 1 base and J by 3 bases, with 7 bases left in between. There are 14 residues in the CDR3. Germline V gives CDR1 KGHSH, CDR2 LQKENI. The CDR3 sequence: CASSPRERYNEQFF. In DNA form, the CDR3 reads TGTGCCAGCTCACCACGGGAGCGCTACAATGAGCAGTTCTTC. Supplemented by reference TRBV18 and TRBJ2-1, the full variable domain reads NAGVMQNPRHLVRRRGQEARLRCSPMKGHSHVYWYRQLPEEGLKFMVYLQKENIIDESGMPKERFSAEFPKEGPSILRIQQVVRGDSAAYFCASSPRERYNEQFFGPGTRLTVL.

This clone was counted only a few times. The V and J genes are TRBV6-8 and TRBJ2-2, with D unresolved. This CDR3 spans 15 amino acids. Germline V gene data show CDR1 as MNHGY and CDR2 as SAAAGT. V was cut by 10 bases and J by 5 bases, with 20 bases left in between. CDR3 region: CAIRQELARTGELFF. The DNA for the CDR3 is TGTGCCATCAGGCAAGAGTTAGCTCGAACCGGGGAGCTGTTTTTT.

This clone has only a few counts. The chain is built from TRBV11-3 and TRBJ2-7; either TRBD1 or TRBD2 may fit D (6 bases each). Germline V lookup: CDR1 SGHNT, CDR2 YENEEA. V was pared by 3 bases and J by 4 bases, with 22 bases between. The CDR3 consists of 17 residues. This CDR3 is CASSLEGGGAPRYEQYF. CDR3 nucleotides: TGTGCCAGCAGCTTGGAGGGGGGAGGCGCCCCCAGATACGAGCAGTACTTC.

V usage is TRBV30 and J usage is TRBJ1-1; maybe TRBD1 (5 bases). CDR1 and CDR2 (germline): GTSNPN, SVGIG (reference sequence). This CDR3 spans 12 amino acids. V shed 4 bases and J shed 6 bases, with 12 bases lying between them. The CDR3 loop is CAWTGGKAEAFF. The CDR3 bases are TGTGCCTGGACCGGGGGGAAGGCTGAAGCTTTCTTT.

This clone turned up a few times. CDR3: CASSLWGDQETQYF. CDR3 bases: TGTGCCAGCAGTTTGTGGGGGGACCAAGAGACCCAGTACTTC. The chain uses TRBV6-8 and TRBJ2-5; the D gene is possibly TRBD2 (6 bases). V lost 4 bases to trimming and J lost 0 bases, with 9 bases between them. Germline lookup yields CDR1 MNHGY and CDR2 SAAAGT. The CDR3 is 14 amino acids.

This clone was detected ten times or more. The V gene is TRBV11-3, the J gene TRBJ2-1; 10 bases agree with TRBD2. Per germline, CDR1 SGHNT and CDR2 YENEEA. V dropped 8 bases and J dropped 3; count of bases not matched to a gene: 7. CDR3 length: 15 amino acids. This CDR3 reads CASETGTSVYNEQFF. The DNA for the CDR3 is TGTGCCAGCGAAACTGGGACTAGCGTCTACAATGAGCAGTTCTTC.

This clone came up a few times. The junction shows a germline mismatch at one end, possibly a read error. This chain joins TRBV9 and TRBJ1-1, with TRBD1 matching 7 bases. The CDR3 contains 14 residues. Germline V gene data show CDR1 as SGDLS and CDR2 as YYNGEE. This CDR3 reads CASSVGQGRTQYIF. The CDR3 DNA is TGTGCCAGCAGCGTAGGACAGGGCAGGACCCAGTATATCTTT.